The 2 T cell receptor beta chains below come from one sample, sequenced in a study of read filtering for tumor transcriptome and immune sequencing. Molecular barcoded adaptors covering alpha/delta and beta/gamma chains were used on roughly 400 ng RNA. TCRdb used MiXCR to reprocess the reads, holding one entry per CDR3 protein. The profile covers approximately 41,000 distinct CDR3 sequences, with 10% to 15% appearing a single time and 25% to 35% taken by the ten largest. Specimen: a population of CD138-negative cells sorted from bone marrow. Every receptor here comes from a donor older than 35 with multiple myeloma.

This clonotype was counted at least ten times. The rearrangement links TRBV12-3 or TRBV12-4 to TRBJ2-7, with D perhaps assigned TRBD1 or TRBD2 (5 bases each). The CDR3 is 15 residues long. V lost 6 bases, J lost 0 bases, and 15 bases lay in between. The CDR3 region is CASSPIGTVSYEQYF. In DNA form, the CDR3 reads TGTGCCAGCAGCCCTATCGGGACCGTCTCCTACGAGCAGTACTTC.

Remarks on this clonotype: A read error may produce the germline difference seen at one junction end. The gene calls are TRBV24-1 and TRBJ2-2; the D call may be TRBD1 or TRBD2 (6 bases each). CDR1 is KGHDR and CDR2 is SFDVKD in the germline V gene. This CDR3 is 16 amino acids long. CDR3 nucleotide sequence: TGTGCCACCAGTGATTTCGGACAGACTAACACCGGGGGGCTGTTTTTT. The encoded protein is CATSDFGQTNTGGLFF.